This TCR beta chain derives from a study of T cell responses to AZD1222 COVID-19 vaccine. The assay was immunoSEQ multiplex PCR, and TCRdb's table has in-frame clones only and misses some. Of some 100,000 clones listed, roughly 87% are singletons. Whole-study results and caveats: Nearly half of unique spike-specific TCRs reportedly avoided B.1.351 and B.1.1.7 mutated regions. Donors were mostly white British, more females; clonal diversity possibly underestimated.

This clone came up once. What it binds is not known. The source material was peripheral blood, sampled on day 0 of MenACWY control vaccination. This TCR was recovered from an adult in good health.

The CDR3 DNA is TGTGCCTGGAGTCAATATATCGGGGTGGATGAAAAACTGTTTTTT. Protein: CAWSQYIGVDEKLFF. The genes are TRBV30 and TRBJ1-4, with D unresolved. The germline V and J ends were trimmed by 2 bases and 6 bases, with 16 bases remaining between them. The germline gives CDR1 GTSNPN, CDR2 SVGIG (reference sequence). This CDR3 spans 15 amino acids.